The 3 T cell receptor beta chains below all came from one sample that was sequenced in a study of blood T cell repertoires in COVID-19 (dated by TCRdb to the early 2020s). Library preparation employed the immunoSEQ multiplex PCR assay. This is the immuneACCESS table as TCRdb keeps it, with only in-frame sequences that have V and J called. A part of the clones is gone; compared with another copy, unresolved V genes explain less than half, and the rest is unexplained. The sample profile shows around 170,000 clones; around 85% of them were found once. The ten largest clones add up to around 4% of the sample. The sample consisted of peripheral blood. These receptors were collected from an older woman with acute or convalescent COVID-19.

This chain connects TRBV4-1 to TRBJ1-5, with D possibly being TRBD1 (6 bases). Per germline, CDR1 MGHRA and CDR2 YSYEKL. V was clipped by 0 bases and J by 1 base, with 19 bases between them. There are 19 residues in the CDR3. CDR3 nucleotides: TGCGCCAGCAGCCAAGAAGGCAAATTAGGGGGAAGGAGCAATCAGCCCCAGCATTTT. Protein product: CASSQEGKLGGRSNQPQHF.

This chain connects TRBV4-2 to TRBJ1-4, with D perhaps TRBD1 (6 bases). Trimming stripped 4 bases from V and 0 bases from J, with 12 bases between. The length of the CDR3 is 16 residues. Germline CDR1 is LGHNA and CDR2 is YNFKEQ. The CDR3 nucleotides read TGTGCCAGCAGCCTCGGACAGTCTACAACTAATGAAAAACTGTTTTTT. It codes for CASSLGQSTTNEKLFF.

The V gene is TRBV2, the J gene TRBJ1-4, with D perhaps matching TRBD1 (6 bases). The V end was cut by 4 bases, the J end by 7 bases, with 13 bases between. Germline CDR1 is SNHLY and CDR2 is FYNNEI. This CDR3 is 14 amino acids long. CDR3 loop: CASSVVRGVEKLFF. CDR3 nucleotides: TGTGCCAGCAGTGTCGTCAGGGGCGTTGAAAAACTGTTTTTT.